A selection of T cell receptor beta chains follows, all from one sample in a study of T cell repertoires in cytomegalovirus infection. MiXCR, run by TCRdb on the reads, gives a single entry per CDR3 protein. The data contain under 250,000 distinct CDR3 sequences, 9% to 15% of them singletons. Source material: PBMCs. The origin of the receptors is a human donor in good health (CMV status not recorded). Some clones in this sample may be carry-over from other donors' samples. CDR3s include the opening cysteine and the closing phenylalanine or tryptophan. Each record gives: V gene, J gene, D gene, clone size, CDR3 DNA, CDR3 protein. The D gene is left open where the match is weak. Some rows mark clone size as missing; the rest say once, few, many or name a class of expanded clone.

TRBV29-1	TRBJ2-7	TRBD1	-	TGCTGCCAAGCATTCGACAGGGGGAAAAACTACGAGCAGTACTTC	CCQAFDRGKNYEQYF
TRBV19	TRBJ1-2	TRBD1	many	TGTGCCAGTAGACAAGACAGGGGGCTGAGGTATGGCTACACCTTC	CASRQDRGLRYGYTF
TRBV28	TRBJ2-7	TRBD2	few	TGTGCCAGCAGTTCATGGACTAGCGGGGTCTACGAGCAGTACTTC	CASSSWTSGVYEQYF
TRBV4-1	TRBJ1-5	-	many	TGCGCCAGCAGCCAAGAGGGGGGTCAGGTCAATCAGCCCCAGCATTTT	CASSQEGGQVNQPQHF
TRBV7-2	TRBJ2-3	-	many	TGTGCCAGCAGCTTAGCAGGTTTCGATACGCAGTATTTT	CASSLAGFDTQYF
TRBV5-1	TRBJ1-4	-	-	TGCGCCAGCAGTAAAGGGGAAAAACTGTTTTTT	CASSKGEKLFF
TRBV7-9	TRBJ1-1	-	many	TGTGCCAGCAGCTTCACACCTAACACTGAAGCTTTCTTT	CASSFTPNTEAFF
TRBV7-3	TRBJ2-2	-	many	TGTGCCAGCAGCTTGACCGGGACACCGAACACCGGGGAGCTGTTTTTT	CASSLTGTPNTGELFF
TRBV7-2	TRBJ2-6	TRBD2	many	TGTGCCAGCAGCTTCAGCGCTATGACTAGCGGGGGCTGGGGGGGAGGGGCCAACGTCCTGACTTTC	CASSFSAMTSGGWGGGANVLTF
TRBV24-1	TRBJ2-7	TRBD2	few	TGTGCCACCAGTGCCCCGGGACTAGCGGGGAACTACGAGCAGTACTTC	CATSAPGLAGNYEQYF
TRBV2	TRBJ1-3	-	few	TGTGCCAGCAGCCGGGACCGACGACCTGGAAACACCATATATTTT	CASSRDRRPGNTIYF
TRBV30	TRBJ2-1	-	-	TGTGCCTGGAGTGAAGACTCCCACAATGAGCAGTTCTTC	CAWSEDSHNEQFF
TRBV6-2/TRBV6-3	TRBJ2-7	TRBD2	many	TGTGCCAGCAGGGCGGGGGACTTCTACGAGCAGTACTTC	CASRAGDFYEQYF
TRBV12-5	TRBJ2-7	-	few	TGTGCTAGGAGGGGCGAGGGACTCCTCGGGAAGTACGAGCAGTACTTC	CARRGEGLLGKYEQYF
TRBV2	TRBJ1-1	TRBD1	many	TGTGCCAGATCCTTCGGGACAGGGGAAATGAACACTGAAGCTTTCTTT	CARSFGTGEMNTEAFF
TRBV27	TRBJ1-5	-	-	TGTGCCAGCAGTCAGGCATATAGCAATCAGCCCCAGCATTTT	CASSQAYSNQPQHF
TRBV2	TRBJ2-2	TRBD1	few	TGTGCCACCGACGAATTCCCTAGGGACAGGGGTACCGGGGAGCTGTTTTTT	CATDEFPRDRGTGELFF
TRBV19	TRBJ1-2	-	many	TGTGCCAGTAGTATGGTGGGCGACGGAAACTATGGCTACACCTTC	CASSMVGDGNYGYTF
TRBV20-1	TRBJ2-6	TRBD2	few	TGCAGTGCTAGGCGACTAGCGGGGGGGCCCGCTGGGGCCAACGTCCTGACTTTC	CSARRLAGGPAGANVLTF